This paragraph reports one T cell receptor (beta chain). Its antigen is not known. The data derive from a study of T cell repertoires in cytomegalovirus infection. Study-level information: The study used recently identified HLA-C-restricted and well-studied HLA-B-restricted CMV epitopes. Public TCR beta signatures indicated both CMV infection and matching HLA type. Study-wide points: Identification of carriers of CMV plus the relevant HLA was performed using cumulative public TCR beta family frequency. The response measured ex vivo was dominated by TCR beta clonotypes (HLA-C-restricted and CMV-specific).

CDR3 length: 14 amino acids. The V end lost 0 bases, the J end lost 4 bases, and 8 bases lay between the germline ends. The germline V gene has CDR1 ENHRY and CDR2 SYGVKD. Each CDR3 protein is one row after TCRdb ran MiXCR on the reads. The sample has under 850,000 distinct CDR3 sequences; roughly 30% are singletons. The source of this sequence is a human donor in good health (CMV status not recorded). Some clones in this sample may be carry-over from other donors' samples. This chain joins TRBV10-3 and TRBJ2-3; D perhaps matches TRBD1 (5 bases). The specimen comprised cultured PBMCs, sampled from culture after CMV antigen stimulation. The CDR3 protein is CAISESGLPDTQYF. CDR3 DNA: TGTGCCATCAGTGAGTCGGGGCTGCCAGATACGCAGTATTTT.